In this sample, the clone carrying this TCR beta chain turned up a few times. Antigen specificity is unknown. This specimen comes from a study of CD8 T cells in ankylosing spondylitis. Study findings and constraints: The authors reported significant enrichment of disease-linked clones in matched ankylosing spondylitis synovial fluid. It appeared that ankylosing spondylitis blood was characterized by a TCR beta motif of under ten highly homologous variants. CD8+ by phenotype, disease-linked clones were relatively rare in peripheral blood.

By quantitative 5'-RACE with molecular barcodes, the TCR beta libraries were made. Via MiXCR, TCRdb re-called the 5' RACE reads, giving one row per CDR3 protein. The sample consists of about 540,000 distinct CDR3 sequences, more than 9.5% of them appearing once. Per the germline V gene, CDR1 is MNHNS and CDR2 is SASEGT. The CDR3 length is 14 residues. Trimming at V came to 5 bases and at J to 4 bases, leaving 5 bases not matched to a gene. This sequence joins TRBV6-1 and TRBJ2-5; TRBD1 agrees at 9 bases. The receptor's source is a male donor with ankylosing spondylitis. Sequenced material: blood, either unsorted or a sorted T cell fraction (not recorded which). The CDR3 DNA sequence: TGTGCCAGCAGTCTCGGACAGGGGCTAGAGACCCAGTACTTC. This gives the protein CASSLGQGLETQYF.